These 2 T cell receptor beta chains were sequenced from one sample in a study of PD-1 blockade in classical Hodgkin lymphoma. All trial patients relapsed after autologous stem cell transplantation. Negative magnetic selection isolated CD4+ T cells from thawed PBMCs. Using immunoSEQ multiplex PCR, the repertoire was profiled, and TCRdb retains in-frame clones only, with some absent. The repertoire holds fewer than 8,000 clones, with around four fifths as singletons. Sequencing was performed on CD4+ T cells from blood, taken at baseline. The receptor set was obtained from a human donor with classical Hodgkin lymphoma.

This CDR3 reads CASARTGGEKLFF. The CDR3 DNA reads as TGTGCCAGCGCGCGGACAGGGGGAGAAAAACTGTTTTTT. The chain joins TRBV2 to TRBJ1-4, with 10 bases identical to TRBD1. The J segment lost 8 bases and the V segment lost 8 bases, leaving 5 bases of the junction unmatched. The length of the CDR3 is 13 residues. Germline CDR1 reads SNHLY; CDR2 reads FYNNEI.

The J gene is TRBJ2-7, the V gene TRBV11-1, with a possible D match to TRBD2 (6 bases). From germline, CDR1 is SGHAT and CDR2 FQDESV (reference sequence). The V gene lost 5 bases and the J gene lost 1 base, with 9 bases spanning the gap. This CDR3 region has 13 residues. The CDR3 loop is CASSVTSSYEQYF. The CDR3 nucleotides are TGTGCCAGCAGCGTGACTAGTTCCTACGAGCAGTACTTC.